This T cell receptor beta chain was obtained from a study of OX40 agonist ivuxolimab in advanced cancers. General notes on the study: Ivuxolimab was an agonistic, fully human IgG2 monoclonal antibody directed against OX40 (CD134), a costimulatory receptor. Partial responses occurred in three dose-escalation patients, of whom one had hepatocellular carcinoma and two had cutaneous melanoma. Among the approximately 50 dose-escalation patients, around 19 had hepatocellular carcinoma, about 15 melanoma, 9 renal cell carcinoma and 9 head and neck cancer. A male proportion of around 80% and a mean age of approximately 58 years, ranging from about 20 to 80, were recorded for the dose-escalation cohort. Patients were allowed to have had prior anti-PD-1, anti-PD-L1 or anti-CTLA-4 therapy, and around 41% of the dose-escalation patients had previously received checkpoint inhibitors. Intravenous ivuxolimab was administered to patients every 2 weeks at six dose levels: 0.01, 0.1, 0.3, 1.5, 3 and 10 mg/kg. The paper describes the monotherapy dose-escalation part (N = 52 patients) of the phase I trial of ivuxolimab. The purpose of peripheral TCRbeta sequencing was to test whether ivuxolimab changed TCR sequence diversity and led to clonal T-cell expansion.

In this sample, this clone turned up once. Its antigen is currently not known. No base quality values were provided; no much bigger clone lies one nucleotide off. CDR1 and CDR2 are drawn from the germline V gene: SGHAT, FQNNGV. Deletion took 0 bases off V and 6 bases off J, with a span of 5 bases between the germline ends. The CDR3 runs 12 amino acids, cysteine and phenylalanine included. Left in the record is the CDR3 DNA by itself, 36 bases read in frame from the first base. The trial excluded patients who had a history of autoimmune disease or were on systemic immunosuppression. Peripheral blood for TCR sequencing was collected from all dose cohorts at baseline, on cycle 4 day 1, and on cycle 7 day 1. Samples were obtained from an open-label, multicenter, first-in-human phase I dose-escalation trial of ivuxolimab. Adults with locally advanced or metastatic melanoma, renal cell, hepatocellular, or head and neck squamous cell carcinoma were enrolled in the trial. Before TCR sequencing, CD4+ and CD8+ T cells were separately sorted from peripheral blood.

Results and caveats for the whole study, not just this receptor: In partial responders in the 0.1-3.0 mg/kg groups, normalized peripheral clonal expansion was found to be among the lowest, especially among CD8+ T cells. On average, CD8+ T cells showed more expanded clones than CD4+ T cells after ivuxolimab. Low levels of normalized T-cell clonal expansion were also seen in some nonresponding patients. Antigen specificity was not determined for the clonally expanded peripheral T cells. At doses from 0.1 to 3.0 mg/kg, clonal expansion was seen in both CD4+ and CD8+ blood T cells between baseline and week 6.

Genomic DNA was isolated from the sorted cells so that the TCRbeta CDR3 region could be sequenced. The immunoSEQ Assay was used for sequencing of TCRbeta CDR3 regions. This is the immuneACCESS table as TCRdb keeps it, with only in-frame sequences that have V and J called. A part of the clones is gone; compared with another copy, unresolved V genes explain less than half, and the rest is unexplained. Counted in this sample were approximately 30,000 clones; about 86% of them appeared once. More than 1.2% of the sample rests with the top ten. The chain is encoded by TRBV11-2 joined to TRBJ1-2; the D gene remains uncertain. The origin of this receptor is an adult with an advanced solid tumor such as melanoma, head and neck, liver or kidney cancer. The sequenced sample was CD4+ or CD8+ T cells sorted from blood, obtained in a trial of the OX40 agonist ivuxolimab. The DNA sequence follows: TGTGCCAGCAGCTTAGAGGGGAATGGCTACACCTTC. Translated, it reads CASSLEGNGYTF.